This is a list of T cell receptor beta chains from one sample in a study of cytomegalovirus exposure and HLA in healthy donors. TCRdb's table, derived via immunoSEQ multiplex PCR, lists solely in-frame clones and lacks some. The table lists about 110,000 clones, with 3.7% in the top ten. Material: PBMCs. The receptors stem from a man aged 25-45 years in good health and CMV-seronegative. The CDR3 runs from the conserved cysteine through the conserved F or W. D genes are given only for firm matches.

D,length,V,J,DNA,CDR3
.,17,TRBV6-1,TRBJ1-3,TGTGCCAGCAGTGAAGCCTTCCAGGGCATACTTGGAAACACCATATATTTT,CASSEAFQGILGNTIYF
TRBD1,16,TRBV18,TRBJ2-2,TGTGCCAGCTCACCACCGGGACAGGGGTGGACCGGGGAGCTGTTTTTT,CASSPPGQGWTGELFF
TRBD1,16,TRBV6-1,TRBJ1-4,TGTGCCAGCAGTGTACACAGGGGGCAGACTAATGAAAAACTGTTTTTT,CASSVHRGQTNEKLFF
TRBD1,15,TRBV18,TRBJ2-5,TGTGCCAGCTCCTTCGGACAGGGTAAAATAGGGACCCAGTACTTC,CASSFGQGKIGTQYF
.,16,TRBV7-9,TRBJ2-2,TGTGCCAGCAGCTTGACGGCGGGGTGGAACACCGGGGAGCTGTTTTTT,CASSLTAGWNTGELFF
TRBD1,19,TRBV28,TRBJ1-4,TGTGCCAGCAGTTTTGTAAGGCCAGGGGGTTGGTCAACTAATGAAAAACTGTTTTTT,CASSFVRPGGWSTNEKLFF
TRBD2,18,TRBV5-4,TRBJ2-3,TGTGCCAGCAGCGCGCCCGGACTAGCGGGGACCAGCACAGATACGCAGTATTTT,CASSAPGLAGTSTDTQYF
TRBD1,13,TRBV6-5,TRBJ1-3,TGTGCCAGCAGAATAGGGGACAGGGGAACCATATATTTT,CASRIGDRGTIYF
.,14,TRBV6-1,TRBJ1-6,TGTGCCAGCAGTCTCGGGCAGGGTAATTCACCCCTCCACTTT,CASSLGQGNSPLHF
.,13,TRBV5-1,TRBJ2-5,TGCGCCAGCAGCTTGGGGCAGGAAGAGACCCAGTACTTC,CASSLGQEETQYF
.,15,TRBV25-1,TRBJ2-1,TGTGCCAGCAGTGAGCCGGGGGGCCGCCGCAATGAGCAGTTCTTC,CASSEPGGRRNEQFF
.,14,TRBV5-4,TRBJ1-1,TGTGCCAGCAGCTTGGCCAACGGGGACACTGAAGCTTTCTTT,CASSLANGDTEAFF
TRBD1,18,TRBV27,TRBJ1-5,TGTGCCAGCAGTTTACAGGGGGCAGCTGGTTATAGCAATCAGCCCCAGCATTTT,CASSLQGAAGYSNQPQHF
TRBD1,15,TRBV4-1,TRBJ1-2,TGCGCCAGCAGCCGCGGACAGGGGGCGATTTATGGCTACACCTTC,CASSRGQGAIYGYTF
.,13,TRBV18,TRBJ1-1,TGTGCCACCTCACGAGAGGGGAACACTGAAGCTTTCTTT,CATSREGNTEAFF
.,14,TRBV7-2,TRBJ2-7,TGTGCCAGCAGCTCAGTGCGGGGTGCCTACGAGCAGTACTTC,CASSSVRGAYEQYF
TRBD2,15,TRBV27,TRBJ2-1,TGTGCCAGCAGTTTAACTAGCGGGAACTACAATGAGCAGTTCTTC,CASSLTSGNYNEQFF
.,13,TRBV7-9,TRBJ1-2,TGTGCCAGCAGCGGTAGACCAGGGAATGGCTACACCTTC,CASSGRPGNGYTF
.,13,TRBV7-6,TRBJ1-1,TGTGCCAGCAGCCTAAGGGGAAACACTGAAGCTTTCTTT,CASSLRGNTEAFF
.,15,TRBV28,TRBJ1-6,TGTGCCAGCAGTAATGCGGGTGTCTATAATTCACCCCTCCACTTT,CASSNAGVYNSPLHF
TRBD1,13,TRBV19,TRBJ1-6,TGTGCCACCGGACAGGGGAATAATTCACCCCTCCACTTT,CATGQGNNSPLHF
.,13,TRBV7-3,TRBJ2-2,TGTGCCAGCGCATTGAGCCATACCGGGGAGCTGTTTTTT,CASALSHTGELFF